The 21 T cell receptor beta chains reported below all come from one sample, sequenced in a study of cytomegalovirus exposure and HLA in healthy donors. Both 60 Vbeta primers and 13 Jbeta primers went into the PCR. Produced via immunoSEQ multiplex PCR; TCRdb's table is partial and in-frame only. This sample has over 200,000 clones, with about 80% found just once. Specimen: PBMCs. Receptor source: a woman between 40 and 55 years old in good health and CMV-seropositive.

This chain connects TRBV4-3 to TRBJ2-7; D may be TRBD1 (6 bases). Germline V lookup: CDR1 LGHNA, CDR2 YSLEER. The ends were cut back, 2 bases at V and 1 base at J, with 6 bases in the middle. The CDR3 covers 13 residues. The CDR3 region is CASSQQGSYEQYF. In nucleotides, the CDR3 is TGCGCCAGCAGCCAACAGGGGTCCTACGAGCAGTACTTC.

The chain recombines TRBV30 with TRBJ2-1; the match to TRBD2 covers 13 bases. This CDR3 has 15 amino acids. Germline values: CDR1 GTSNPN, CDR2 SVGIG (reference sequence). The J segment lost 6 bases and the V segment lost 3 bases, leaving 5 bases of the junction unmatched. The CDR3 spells CAWRLAGGPTNEQFF. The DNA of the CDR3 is TGTGCCTGGAGACTAGCGGGAGGGCCAACCAATGAGCAGTTCTTC.

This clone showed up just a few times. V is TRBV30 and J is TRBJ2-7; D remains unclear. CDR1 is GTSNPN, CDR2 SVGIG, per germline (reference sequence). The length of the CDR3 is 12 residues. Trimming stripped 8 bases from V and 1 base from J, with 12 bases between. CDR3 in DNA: TGTGCCACAAGCAGGAATTCCTACGAGCAGTACTTC. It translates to CATSRNSYEQYF.

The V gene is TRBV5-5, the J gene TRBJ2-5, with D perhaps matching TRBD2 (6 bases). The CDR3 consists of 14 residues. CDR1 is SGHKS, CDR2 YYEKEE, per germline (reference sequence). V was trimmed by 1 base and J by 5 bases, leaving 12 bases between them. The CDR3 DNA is TGTGCCAGCAGCTTGACTAGCAAGTACGAGACCCAGTACTTC. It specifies CASSLTSKYETQYF. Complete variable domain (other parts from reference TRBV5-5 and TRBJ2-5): DAGVTQSPTHLIKTRGQQVTLRCSPISGHKSVSWYQQVLGQGPQFIFQYYEKEERGRGNFPDRFSARQFPNYSSELNVNALLLGDSALYLCASSLTSKYETQYFGPGTRLLVL.

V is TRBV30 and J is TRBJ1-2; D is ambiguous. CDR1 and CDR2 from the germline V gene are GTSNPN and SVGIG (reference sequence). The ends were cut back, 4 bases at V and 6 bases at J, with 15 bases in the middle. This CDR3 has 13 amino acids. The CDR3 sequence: CAWKLRRGNGYTF. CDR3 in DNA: TGTGCCTGGAAGCTCAGGCGGGGAAATGGCTACACCTTC.

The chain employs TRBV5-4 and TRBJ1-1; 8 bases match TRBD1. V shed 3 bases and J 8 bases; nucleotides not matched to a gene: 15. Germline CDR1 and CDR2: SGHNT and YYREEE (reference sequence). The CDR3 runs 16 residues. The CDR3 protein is CASSSDRVRGGMEAFF. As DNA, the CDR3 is TGTGCCAGCAGCTCGGACAGGGTAAGGGGGGGCATGGAAGCTTTCTTT.

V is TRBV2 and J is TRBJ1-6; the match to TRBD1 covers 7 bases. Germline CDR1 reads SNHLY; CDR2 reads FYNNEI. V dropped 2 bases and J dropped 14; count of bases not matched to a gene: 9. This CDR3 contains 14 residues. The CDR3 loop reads CASSERAGGMALHF. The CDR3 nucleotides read TGTGCCAGCAGTGAAAGGGCAGGGGGTATGGCCCTCCACTTT. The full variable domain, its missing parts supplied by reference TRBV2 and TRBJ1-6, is EPEVTQTPSHQVTQMGQEVILRCVPISNHLYFYWYRQILGQKVEFLVSFYNNEISEKSEIFDDQFSVERPDGSNFTLKIRSTKLEDSAMYFCASSERAGGMALHFGNGTRLTVT.

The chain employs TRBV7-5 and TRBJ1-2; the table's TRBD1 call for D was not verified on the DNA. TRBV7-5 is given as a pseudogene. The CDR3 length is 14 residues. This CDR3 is CARKWSRGLYGYTF. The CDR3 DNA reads TGTGCCAGAAAGTGGTCCAGGGGGCTCTATGGCTACACCTTC.

The DNA of the CDR3 is TGCGCCAGCAGTCGGGACACCTTATACAATGAGCAGTTCTTC. Its protein is CASSRDTLYNEQFF. This sequence joins TRBV5-1 and TRBJ2-1, with D maybe TRBD1 (6 bases). Germline CDR1 and CDR2: SGHRS and YFSETQ. The V and J ends lost 5 bases and 4 bases respectively, with 13 bases between them. This CDR3 has 14 residues.

The CDR3: CASSQDTSSNYGYTF. The CDR3 DNA is TGCGCCAGCAGCCAAGATACATCGTCTAACTATGGCTACACCTTC. This chain links TRBV4-1 with TRBJ1-2; D not resolved. The CDR3 loop spans 15 amino acids. Trimming took 0 bases from V and 0 from J, leaving 8 bases between them. CDR1 and CDR2 from the germline V gene are MGHRA and YSYEKL.

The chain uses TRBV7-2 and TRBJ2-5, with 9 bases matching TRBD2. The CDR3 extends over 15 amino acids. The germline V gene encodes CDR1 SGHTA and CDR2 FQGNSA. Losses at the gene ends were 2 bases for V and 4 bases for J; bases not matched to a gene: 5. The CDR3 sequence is CASSLIGREGETQYF. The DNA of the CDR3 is TGTGCCAGCAGCTTAATCGGGCGGGAGGGAGAGACCCAGTACTTC.

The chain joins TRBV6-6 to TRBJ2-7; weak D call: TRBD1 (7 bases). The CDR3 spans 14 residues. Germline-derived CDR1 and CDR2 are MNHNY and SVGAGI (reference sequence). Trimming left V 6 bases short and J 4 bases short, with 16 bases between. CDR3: CASRTSGGTYEQYF. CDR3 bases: TGTGCCAGCAGAACCTCAGGGGGGACTTACGAGCAGTACTTC.

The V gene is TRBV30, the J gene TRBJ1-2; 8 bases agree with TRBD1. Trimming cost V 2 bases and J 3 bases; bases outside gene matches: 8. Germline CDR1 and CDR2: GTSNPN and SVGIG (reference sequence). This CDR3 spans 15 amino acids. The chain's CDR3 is CAWSKGQGPYYGYTF. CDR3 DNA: TGTGCCTGGAGTAAAGGACAGGGACCGTACTATGGCTACACCTTC.

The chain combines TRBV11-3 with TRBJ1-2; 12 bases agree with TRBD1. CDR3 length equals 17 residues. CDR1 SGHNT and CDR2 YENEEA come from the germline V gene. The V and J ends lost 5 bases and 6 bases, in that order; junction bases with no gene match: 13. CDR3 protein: CASSLSPGQGARDGYTF. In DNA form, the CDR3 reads TGTGCCAGCAGCCTATCCCCGGGACAGGGGGCTCGGGATGGCTACACCTTC.

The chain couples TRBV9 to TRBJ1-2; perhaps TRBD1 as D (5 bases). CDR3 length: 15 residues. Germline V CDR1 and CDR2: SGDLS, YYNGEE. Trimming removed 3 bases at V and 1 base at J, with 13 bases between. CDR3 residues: CASSGDFLYNYGYTF. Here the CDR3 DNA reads TGTGCCAGCAGCGGGGACTTTTTATATAACTATGGCTACACCTTC. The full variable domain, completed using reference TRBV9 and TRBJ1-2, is DSGVTQTPKHLITATGQRVTLRCSPRSGDLSVYWYQQSLDQGLQFLIQYYNGEERAKGNILERFSAQQFPDLHSELNLSSLELGDSALYFCASSGDFLYNYGYTFGSGTRLTVV.

This chain's CDR3 is CASSTLGAGNTEAFF. DNA for the CDR3: TGTGCCAGCAGTACTCTTGGGGCAGGGAACACTGAAGCTTTCTTT. The genes are TRBV27 and TRBJ1-1; tentatively, D is TRBD1 (5 bases). CDR1 is MNHEY and CDR2 is SMNVEV in the germline V gene (reference sequence). V was cut by 5 bases and J by 1 base, with 14 bases left in between. The CDR3 is 15 residues long.

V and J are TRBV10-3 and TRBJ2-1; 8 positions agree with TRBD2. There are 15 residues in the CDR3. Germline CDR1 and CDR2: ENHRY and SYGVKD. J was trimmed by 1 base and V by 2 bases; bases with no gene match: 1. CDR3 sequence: CAISETSGSYNEQFF. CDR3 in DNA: TGTGCCATCAGTGAGACTAGCGGATCCTACAATGAGCAGTTCTTC.

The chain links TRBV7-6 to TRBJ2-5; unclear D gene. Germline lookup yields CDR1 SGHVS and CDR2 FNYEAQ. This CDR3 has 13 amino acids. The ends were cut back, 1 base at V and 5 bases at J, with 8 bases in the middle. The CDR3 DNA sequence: TGTGCCAGCAGCTTAGGAGTGCGGGAGACCCAGTACTTC. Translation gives CASSLGVRETQYF.

The CDR3 reads CASSLATSGGISTDTQYF. The DNA of the CDR3 is TGTGCCAGCAGCTTAGCAACTAGCGGGGGAATTAGCACAGATACGCAGTATTTT. This chain uses TRBV7-2 with TRBJ2-3; 11 nucleotides line up with TRBD2. This CDR3 has 18 amino acids. Germline V lookup: CDR1 SGHTA, CDR2 FQGNSA. With V trimmed by 0 bases and J by 0 bases, 5 bases remained unmatched.

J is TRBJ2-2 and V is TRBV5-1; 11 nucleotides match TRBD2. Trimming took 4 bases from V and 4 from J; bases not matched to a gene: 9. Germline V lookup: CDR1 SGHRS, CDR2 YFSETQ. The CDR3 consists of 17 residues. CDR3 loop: CASSPSEGLAATGELFF. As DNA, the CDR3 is TGCGCCAGCAGCCCCTCAGAGGGACTAGCGGCCACCGGGGAGCTGTTTTTT.

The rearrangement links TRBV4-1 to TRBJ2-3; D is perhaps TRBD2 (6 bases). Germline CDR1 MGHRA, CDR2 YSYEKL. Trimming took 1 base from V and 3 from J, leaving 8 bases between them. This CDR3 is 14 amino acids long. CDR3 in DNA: TGCGCCAGCAGCCAAGGCGGAGGGACAGATACGCAGTATTTT. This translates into CASSQGGGTDTQYF.